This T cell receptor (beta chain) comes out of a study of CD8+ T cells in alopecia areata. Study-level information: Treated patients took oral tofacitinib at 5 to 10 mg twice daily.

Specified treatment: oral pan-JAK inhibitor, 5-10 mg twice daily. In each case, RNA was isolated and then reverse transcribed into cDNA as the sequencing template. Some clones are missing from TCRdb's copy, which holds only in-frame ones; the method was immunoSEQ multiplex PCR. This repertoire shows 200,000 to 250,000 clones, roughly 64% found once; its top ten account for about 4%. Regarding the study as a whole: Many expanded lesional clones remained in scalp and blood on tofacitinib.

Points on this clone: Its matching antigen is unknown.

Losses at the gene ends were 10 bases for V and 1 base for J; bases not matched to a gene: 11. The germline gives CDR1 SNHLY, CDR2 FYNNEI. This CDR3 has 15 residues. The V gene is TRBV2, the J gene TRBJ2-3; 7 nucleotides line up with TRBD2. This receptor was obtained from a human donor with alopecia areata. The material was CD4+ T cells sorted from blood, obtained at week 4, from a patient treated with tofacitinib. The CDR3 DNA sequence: TGTGCCAACTCGTTAGCGGGTTCCCGCACAGATACGCAGTATTTT. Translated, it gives CANSLAGSRTDTQYF.